Listed below are T cell receptor beta chains from one sample, sequenced in a study of response to subunit inactivated influenza vaccine. TCRdb reprocessed the RT-PCR reads with MiXCR, giving one entry per CDR3 protein. The sample includes about 500,000 distinct CDR3 sequences, about 7.2% seen only once; the top ten take approximately 14%. Sequencing used PBMCs from blood, obtained less than 30 months after vaccination. All receptors come from a man between 50 and 75 years old who received an inactivated influenza vaccine. Each CDR3 is given with its conserved first and last residue. D genes are given only for firm matches. Clone size is not always given. Where it is, it says once, few, many or a class for expanded clones.

j_gene | abundance | v_gene | d_gene | CDR3nt | CDR3aa
TRBJ2-7 | many | TRBV20-1 | TRBD2 | TGCAGTGCTAGAGATGGAGTAGCGGGGGCCTACGAGCAGTACTTC | CSARDGVAGAYEQYF
TRBJ2-5 | NA | TRBV3-1 | TRBD2 | TGTGCCAGCAGCCACCTCCTCGGCGGGGGGGCCGAGGAGACCCAGTACTTC | CASSHLLGGGAEETQYF
TRBJ1-6 | many | TRBV12-3/TRBV12-4 | NA | TGTGCCAGCACCGTCTCCGGGACTCGACATTCACCCCTCCACTTT | CASTVSGTRHSPLHF
TRBJ2-7 | NA | TRBV2 | TRBD2 | TGTGCCAGCAGTGAATTAGCGGGAGTTGAGCAGTACTTC | CASSELAGVEQYF
TRBJ2-1 | NA | TRBV7-9 | TRBD2 | TGTGCCAGCAGCTTCACCGGGGGGGGGAATGAGCAGTTCTTC | CASSFTGGGNEQFF
TRBJ2-3 | few | TRBV5-1 | TRBD2 | TGCGCCAGCAGCTTTAGCGGGGGGTACACAGATACGCAGTATTTT | CASSFSGGYTDTQYF
TRBJ1-1 | NA | TRBV10-3 | TRBD1 | TGTGCCATCAGTGAGTCGAGGGGGCGGACGGACACTGAAGCTTTCTTT | CAISESRGRTDTEAFF
TRBJ2-1 | NA | TRBV12-3/TRBV12-4 | TRBD1 | TGTGCCAGCAGGAGACAGGGGAGCACCTACAATGAGCAGTTCTTC | CASRRQGSTYNEQFF
TRBJ2-7 | once | TRBV20-1 | TRBD2 | TGCAGTGCTAGAGGCGGACTAGCAGACGTCTACGAGCAGTACTTC | CSARGGLADVYEQYF
TRBJ2-3 | once | TRBV2 | NA | TGTGCCAGCAGAGAGAACACAGATACGCAGTATTTT | CASRENTDTQYF
TRBJ2-1 | NA | TRBV20-1 | TRBD2 | TGCAGTGCTAGAGATCTTTTTGGGACTAGTCCGAACCACAATGAGCAGTTCTTC | CSARDLFGTSPNHNEQFF
TRBJ2-7 | many | TRBV20-1 | NA | TGCAGTGCTACCCGACTAGATGTGGGTCTGTGGCAGTACTTC | CSATRLDVGLWQYF
TRBJ1-2 | many | TRBV30 | TRBD1 | TGTGCCTGGACCCGAATACAGGGGGTTGGCTACACCTTC | CAWTRIQGVGYTF
TRBJ1-6 | NA | TRBV20-1 | NA | TGCAGTGCTAGTGGTGACAGTAATTCACCCCTCCACTTT | CSASGDSNSPLHF
TRBJ1-1 | NA | TRBV12-3/TRBV12-4 | NA | TGTGCCAGCAGTTTACTGAGAGGCGGGGGGAGGAACACTGAAGCTTTCTTT | CASSLLRGGGRNTEAFF
TRBJ2-3 | many | TRBV5-6 | NA | TGTGCCAGCAGCTTGAGGATGACAGATACGCAGTATTTT | CASSLRMTDTQYF
TRBJ1-5 | NA | TRBV7-2 | NA | TGTGCCAGCAGTAGGGGTCGTCTTCAGCCCCAGCATTTT | CASSRGRLQPQHF
TRBJ2-3 | NA | TRBV12-3/TRBV12-4 | TRBD2 | TGTGCCAGCAGTTTACAGAATCGGGGGGGGCGAGAAACAGATACGCAGTATTTT | CASSLQNRGGRETDTQYF
TRBJ2-3 | few | TRBV6-2/TRBV6-3 | TRBD2 | TGTGCCAGCAGTTACCTAAGCGGGAATTCACTCCCAGATACGCAGTATTTT | CASSYLSGNSLPDTQYF
TRBJ1-3 | NA | TRBV6-2/TRBV6-3 | NA | TGTGCCAGCGGGGTCCGGGGCTCGTCCGCTCGAACTGGAAACACCATATATTTT | CASGVRGSSARTGNTIYF
TRBJ1-1 | few | TRBV2 | TRBD1 | TGTGCCAGCAGACAGTCAGGGGGCTCCTTAGGTACTTTCTTT | CASRQSGGSLGTFF
TRBJ2-2 | NA | TRBV9 | TRBD2 | TGTGCCAGCAGCGTAGGAGCGCTAGCGGGAGTTTTAACCGGGGAGCTGTTTTTT | CASSVGALAGVLTGELFF
TRBJ2-3 | many | TRBV5-1 | TRBD1 | TGCGCCAGCAGCTGGCAGACAGGGCACCAAGATACGCAGTATTTT | CASSWQTGHQDTQYF
TRBJ1-2 | few | TRBV12-3/TRBV12-4 | TRBD1 | TGTGCCAGCAGTTCGGGACAGGGGGACCCCTATGGCTACACCTTC | CASSSGQGDPYGYTF
TRBJ1-1 | NA | TRBV19 | NA | TGTGCCAGTAGTATAGGGGTCGTTGAAGCTTTCTTT | CASSIGVVEAFF
TRBJ1-5 | few | TRBV10-3 | NA | TGTGCCATCAGCCACCAGAGCAATCAGCCCCAGCATTTT | CAISHQSNQPQHF
TRBJ2-7 | few | TRBV7-8 | TRBD1 | TGTGCCAGCAGCTATTGGGGACAGCCAGCCTACGAGCAGTACTTC | CASSYWGQPAYEQYF
TRBJ2-7 | few | TRBV10-3 | TRBD1 | TGTGCCATCAGTGAGATTCGGGACAGGGGCCACTACGAGCAGTACTTC | CAISEIRDRGHYEQYF
TRBJ2-7 | NA | TRBV20-1 | NA | TGCAGTGCTAGAGATCCGAAACTCCCCTACGAGCAGTACTTC | CSARDPKLPYEQYF
TRBJ1-4 | few | TRBV6-5 | TRBD1 | TGTGCCAGCAGTTCGACAGGGGAAGAAAAACTGTTTTTT | CASSSTGEEKLFF
TRBJ1-2 | many | TRBV10-3 | NA | TGTGCCATCAGTGAATCTGTTCTTGGCTACACCTTC | CAISESVLGYTF
TRBJ1-3 | few | TRBV7-2 | NA | TGTGCCAGCAGCTTAGCACCAGCCTCTGGAAACACCATATATTTT | CASSLAPASGNTIYF
TRBJ1-1 | few | TRBV29-1 | TRBD1 | TGCAGCGCGGACAGGGTGAACACTGAAGCTTTCTTT | CSADRVNTEAFF
TRBJ2-2 | NA | TRBV7-8 | NA | TGTGCCAGCACCTCAGGCCCTGGCAGACCCCCGGGAACCGGGGAGCTGTTTTTT | CASTSGPGRPPGTGELFF
TRBJ2-3 | NA | TRBV7-2 | TRBD1 | TGTGCCAGCAGCTTAGCCCCCCCGGGACAGAACACAGATACGCAGTATTTT | CASSLAPPGQNTDTQYF
TRBJ2-1 | few | TRBV27 | TRBD2 | TGTGCCAGCACTATGGGGGGGGGTGGAGAGCAGTTCTTC | CASTMGGGGEQFF
TRBJ1-1 | many | TRBV6-2/TRBV6-3 | NA | TGTGCCAGCAGTTACAGGGGGAACACTGAAGCTTTCTTT | CASSYRGNTEAFF